The present T cell receptor beta chain was sequenced within a study of T cell responses to AZD1222 COVID-19 vaccine. CDR3 length equals 15 residues. Trimming pared 6 bases from V and 5 bases from J, leaving 17 bases between. Germline values: CDR1 MDHEN, CDR2 SYDVKM. As regards this clone: Its antigen remains unidentified.

Overall study results and limits: Repertoire samples came only from after the peak T cell response. The donor cohort was predominantly white British with a female majority, and clonal diversity may have been underestimated. At 160-218 and 743-854, vaccine-associated CD4 TCRs were dominant, and they spanned spike. Unmutated variant regions are reportedly targeted by nearly half of spike-specific TCRs.

Repertoires were generated with immunoSEQ multiplex PCR, while TCRdb's copy carries only in-frame clones and drops some. The sample shows about 150,000 clones, approximately 87% of them seen only once. The receptor was derived from an adult in good health. The source was peripheral blood, collected on day 0 of MenACWY control vaccination. The genes are TRBV28 and TRBJ1-5; weak D call: TRBD1 (5 bases). The CDR3 nucleotides read TGTGCCAGCAGCCAAGGGGCAGGGCATCATCAGCCCCAGCATTTT. Its protein product is CASSQGAGHHQPQHF. Complete variable domain (other parts from reference TRBV28 and TRBJ1-5): DVKVTQSSRYLVKRTGEKVFLECVQDMDHENMFWYRQDPGLGLRLIYFSYDVKMKEKGDIPEGYSVSREKKERFSLILESASTNQTSMYLCASSQGAGHHQPQHFGDGTRLSIL.